Included here is one T cell receptor (beta chain) sequence, with context. Its antigen remains unknown. Method: immunoSEQ multiplex PCR; TCRdb's copy keeps in-frame clones and lacks some. Found here are roughly 2.1 million clones, about 93% of them singletons; the top ten hold about 1.8%. Germline lookup yields CDR1 MNHEY and CDR2 SMNVEV (reference sequence). The length of the CDR3 is 14 residues. The V gene end was trimmed by 5 bases and the J gene end by 4 bases; junction bases not matched to a gene: 8. The record originates from a study of shared clonotypes between healthy human individuals. General study results and limits: Despite large depth, sorted-subset datasets appeared incompletely sequenced.

Positive CCR7 selection of CD45RO-negative cells yielded the naive CD8 cells, and terminally differentiated effector memory CD45RA+ cells were excluded. This sequence joins TRBV27 and TRBJ2-7, with 7 positions matching TRBD2. The sample was naive CD8+ T cells from PBMCs. This sequence originates from a man aged 18 to 30 in good health. Some clones in this sample may be carry-over from other donors' samples. The CDR3 spells CASSPAGLDYEQYF. The CDR3 nucleotides read TGTGCCAGCAGTCCAGCGGGGCTAGATTACGAGCAGTACTTC.